Included here is one T cell receptor (beta chain) sequence, with context. Its cognate antigen is unknown. TCRdb re-clonotyped the PCR reads through MiXCR. The table has about 23,000 clones, 25% to 30% seen once; the top ten hold 5.4%. CDR3 length: 15 amino acids. Trimming took 3 bases from V and 7 from J; bases not matched to a gene: 8. CDR1 is DFQATT, CDR2 SNEGSKA, per germline (reference sequence). This specimen comes from a study of metastatic and nonmetastatic thyroid tumors. Study-wide results and caveats: Benign nodules were reported to have significantly lower TCR beta diversity than malignant thyroid tumors, in blood and tumor.

There were no patients who had received any treatment before thyroid surgery. The chain recombines TRBV20-1 with TRBJ2-1; TRBD2 aligns across 11 bases. The receptor's source is a female donor with papillary thyroid cancer or a benign thyroid nodule (not recorded which). Some clones in this sample may be carry-over from other donors' samples. The material sequenced was tumor tissue. The CDR3: CSASSGGAQFNEQFF. DNA for the CDR3: TGCAGTGCTAGTAGCGGGGGGGCTCAGTTTAATGAGCAGTTCTTC.